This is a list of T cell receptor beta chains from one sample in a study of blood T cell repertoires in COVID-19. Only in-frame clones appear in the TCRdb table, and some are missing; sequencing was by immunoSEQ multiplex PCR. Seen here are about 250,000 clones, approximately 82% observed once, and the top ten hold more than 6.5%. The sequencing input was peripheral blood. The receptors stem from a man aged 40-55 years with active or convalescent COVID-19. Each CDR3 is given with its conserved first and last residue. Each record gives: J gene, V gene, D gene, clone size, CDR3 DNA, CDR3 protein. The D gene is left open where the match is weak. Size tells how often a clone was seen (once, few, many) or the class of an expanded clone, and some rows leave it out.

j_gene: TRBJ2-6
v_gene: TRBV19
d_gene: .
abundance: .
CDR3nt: TGTGCCAGTAGTATGGAAGGGGCTGGGGCCAACGTCCTGACTTTC
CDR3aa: CASSMEGAGANVLTF

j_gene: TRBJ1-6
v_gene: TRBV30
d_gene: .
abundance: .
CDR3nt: TGTGCCTGGACCCAGGGAGGGGGGGGAAGTTCACCCCTCCACTTT
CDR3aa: CAWTQGGGGSSPLHF

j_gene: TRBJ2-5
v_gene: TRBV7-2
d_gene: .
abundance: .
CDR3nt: TGTGCCAGCAGTTCGGGAGAGACCCAGTACTTC
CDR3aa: CASSSGETQYF

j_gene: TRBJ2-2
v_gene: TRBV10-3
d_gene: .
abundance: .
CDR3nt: TGTGCCATCAGTGGCAGGGTGGACACCGGGGAGCTGTTTTTT
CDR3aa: CAISGRVDTGELFF

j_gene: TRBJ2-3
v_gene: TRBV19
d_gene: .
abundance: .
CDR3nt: TGTGCCAGTAGTCCAGGACAACACACAGATACGCAGTATTTT
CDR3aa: CASSPGQHTDTQYF

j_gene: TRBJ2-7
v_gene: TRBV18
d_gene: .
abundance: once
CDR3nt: TGTGCCAGCTCACCACCCAACGACTCGGGCGAGCAGTACTTC
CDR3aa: CASSPPNDSGEQYF

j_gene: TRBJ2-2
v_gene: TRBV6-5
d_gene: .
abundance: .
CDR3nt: TGTGCCAGCAGTTACGAGCAAGCCCCCACCGGGGAGCTGTTTTTT
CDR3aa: CASSYEQAPTGELFF

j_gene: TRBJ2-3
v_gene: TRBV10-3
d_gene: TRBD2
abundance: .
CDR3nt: TGTGCCATCAGTCGGGGACTAGCGGGGCTCCAGGGTACGCAGTATTTT
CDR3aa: CAISRGLAGLQGTQYF

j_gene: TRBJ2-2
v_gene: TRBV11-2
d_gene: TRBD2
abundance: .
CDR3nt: TGTGCCAGCAGCTTATCTAGCGGGGGGTACACCGGGGAGCTGTTTTTT
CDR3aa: CASSLSSGGYTGELFF

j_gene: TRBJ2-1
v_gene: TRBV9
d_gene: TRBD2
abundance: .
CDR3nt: TGTGCCAGCAGCGTAGGAATTGCGGGAGGGTACAATGAGCAGTTCTTC
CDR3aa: CASSVGIAGGYNEQFF

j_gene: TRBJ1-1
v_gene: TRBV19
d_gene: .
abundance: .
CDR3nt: TGTGCCAGTAGTATTCTGGGCAGGAACACTGAAGCTTTCTTT
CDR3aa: CASSILGRNTEAFF

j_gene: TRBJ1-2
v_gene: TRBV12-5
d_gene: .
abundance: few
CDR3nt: TGTGCTAGTGGTTTGTCTGGAGAGAAAGGCTACACCTTC
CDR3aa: CASGLSGEKGYTF

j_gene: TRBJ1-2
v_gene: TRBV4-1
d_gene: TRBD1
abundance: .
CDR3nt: TGCGCCAGCAGCCAAGGGGACAGCGGACGACATGGCTACACCTTC
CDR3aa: CASSQGDSGRHGYTF

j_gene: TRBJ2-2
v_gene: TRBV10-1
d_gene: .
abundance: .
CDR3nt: TGCGCCAGCAGCGACACGTGGACCGGGGAGCTGTTTTTT
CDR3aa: CASSDTWTGELFF

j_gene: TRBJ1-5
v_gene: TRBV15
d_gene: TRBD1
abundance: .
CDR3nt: TGTGCCACCAGCAGAGACCACGGGAGAGGGACAGGGGGCGTGAGCAATCAGCCCCAGCATTTT
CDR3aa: CATSRDHGRGTGGVSNQPQHF

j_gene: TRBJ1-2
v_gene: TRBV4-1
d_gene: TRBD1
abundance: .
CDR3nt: TGCGCCAGCAGTCAGGGGACAGTAGGCTATGGCTACACCTTC
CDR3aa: CASSQGTVGYGYTF

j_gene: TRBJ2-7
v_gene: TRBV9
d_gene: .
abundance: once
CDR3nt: TGTGCCAGCAGCGTAGGCGGGGCTAGCTCCTACGAGCAGTACTTC
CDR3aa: CASSVGGASSYEQYF

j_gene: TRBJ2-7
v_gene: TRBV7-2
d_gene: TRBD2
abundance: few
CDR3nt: TGTGCCAGCAGCCCGGCGGCTACTAGCGTCCAAAAGGAGCAGTACTTC
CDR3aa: CASSPAATSVQKEQYF

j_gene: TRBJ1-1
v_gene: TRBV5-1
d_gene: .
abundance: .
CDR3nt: TGCGCCAGCAGCCTGCAGACACGCAACACTGAAGCTTTCTTT
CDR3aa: CASSLQTRNTEAFF

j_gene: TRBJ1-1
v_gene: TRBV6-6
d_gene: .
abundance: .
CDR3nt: TGTGCCAGCAGTTACAAGCAGGGGCGGAACACTGAAGCTTTCTTT
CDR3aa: CASSYKQGRNTEAFF

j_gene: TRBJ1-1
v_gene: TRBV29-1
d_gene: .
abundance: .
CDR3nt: TGCAGCCCCTGGTATGAGGGCTCGGCAACAGCTTTCTTT
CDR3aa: CSPWYEGSATAFF

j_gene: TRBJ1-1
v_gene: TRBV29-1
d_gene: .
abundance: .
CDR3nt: TGCAGCGTTGATCGGGGGCCGGGAGGGACTGAAGCTTTCTTT
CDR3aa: CSVDRGPGGTEAFF

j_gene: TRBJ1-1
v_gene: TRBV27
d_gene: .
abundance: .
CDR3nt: TGTGCCAGCAGCTCCGGGAGGCAGGGGAACTACAACACTGAAGCTTTCTTT
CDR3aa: CASSSGRQGNYNTEAFF

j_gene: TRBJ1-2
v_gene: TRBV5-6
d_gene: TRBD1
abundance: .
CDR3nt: TGTGCCAGCAGCTTGCATGGGACAGTTCCCTACTATGGCTACACCTTC
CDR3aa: CASSLHGTVPYYGYTF

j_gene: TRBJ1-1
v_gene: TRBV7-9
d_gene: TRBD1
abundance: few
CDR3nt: TGTGCCAGCAGCCGAATGGACAGGGATATGAACACTGAAGCTTTCTTT
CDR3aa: CASSRMDRDMNTEAFF

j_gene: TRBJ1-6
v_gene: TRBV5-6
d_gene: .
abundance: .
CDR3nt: TGTGCCAGCAGCTTCCGGGATGGGGTATATAATTCACCCCTCCACTTT
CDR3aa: CASSFRDGVYNSPLHF

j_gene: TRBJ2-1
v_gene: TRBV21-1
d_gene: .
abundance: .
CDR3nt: TGTGCCAGCAGCAATCCGGGACTAGCGGGCACCTACAATGAGCAGTTCTTC
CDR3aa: CASSNPGLAGTYNEQFF

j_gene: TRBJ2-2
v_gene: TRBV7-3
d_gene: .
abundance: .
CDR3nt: TGTGCCAGCACCTCCCGGAGGGAGGACACCGGGGAGCTGTTTTTT
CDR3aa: CASTSRREDTGELFF

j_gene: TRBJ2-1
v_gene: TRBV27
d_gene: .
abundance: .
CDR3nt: TGTGCCAGCAGTTTGGGCCGATACAATGAGCAGTTCTTC
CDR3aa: CASSLGRYNEQFF

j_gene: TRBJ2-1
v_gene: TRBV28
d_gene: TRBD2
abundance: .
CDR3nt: TGTGCCAGCAGTCGGACTAGCGGGAGAGGTAATGAGCAGTTCTTC
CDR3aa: CASSRTSGRGNEQFF

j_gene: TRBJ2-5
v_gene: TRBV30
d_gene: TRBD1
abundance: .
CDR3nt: TGTGCCTGGAGTTTTACAGGGGGAAAGGAAGAGACCCAGTACTTC
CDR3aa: CAWSFTGGKEETQYF

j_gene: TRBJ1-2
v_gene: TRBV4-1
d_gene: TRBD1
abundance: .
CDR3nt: TGCGCCAGCAGCCAAGAGTTTGTGAGAGGGGGCGGCTACACCTTC
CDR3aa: CASSQEFVRGGGYTF

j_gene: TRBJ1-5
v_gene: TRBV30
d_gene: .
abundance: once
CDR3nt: TGTGCCTGGAGTGTACTGGAGACTAATCAGCCCCAGCATTTT
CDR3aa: CAWSVLETNQPQHF

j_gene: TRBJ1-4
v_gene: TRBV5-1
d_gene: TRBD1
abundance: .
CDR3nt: TGCGCCAGCAGCGAGGGACAGGGTACTGAAAAACTGTTTTTT
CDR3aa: CASSEGQGTEKLFF

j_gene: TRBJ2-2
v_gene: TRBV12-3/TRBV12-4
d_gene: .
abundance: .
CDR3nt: TGTGCCAGCAGTCAGGGGCCCGGGGAGCTGTTTTTT
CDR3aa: CASSQGPGELFF

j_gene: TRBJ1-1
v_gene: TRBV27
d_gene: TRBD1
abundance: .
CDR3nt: TGTGCCAGCAGTGGGCCGGGACAGGGCACTGAAGCTTTCTTT
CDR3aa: CASSGPGQGTEAFF

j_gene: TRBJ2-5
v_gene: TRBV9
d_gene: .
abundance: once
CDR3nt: TGTGCCAGCAGCGTAGGGGGCGGAGAGACCCAGTACTTC
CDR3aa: CASSVGGGETQYF